This T cell receptor (beta chain) is drawn from a study of CD8+ T cells in alopecia areata. Looked up from germline, CDR1 is SQVTM and CDR2 is ANQGSEA. CDR3 size: 13 residues. The germline V and J ends were trimmed by 3 bases and 0 bases, with 8 bases remaining between them. The treatment denotes: oral pan-JAK inhibitor, 5-10 mg twice daily. cDNA reverse transcribed from extracted RNA served as the sequencing template. Sequencing was performed with immunoSEQ multiplex PCR; in TCRdb, only in-frame clones are kept and a portion is missing. This sample has some 220,000 clones, with more than 45% found just once.

V usage is TRBV29-1 and J usage is TRBJ1-1, with D perhaps TRBD1 (5 bases). This TCR was recovered from a human donor with alopecia areata. Sequencing used CD4+ T cells sorted from blood, obtained at week 4, from a patient treated with tofacitinib. This chain's CDR3 is CSVDSRVNTEAFF. The DNA for the CDR3 is TGCAGCGTTGACTCCAGGGTGAACACTGAAGCTTTCTTT. The whole variable domain, filled in from reference TRBV29-1 and TRBJ1-1, reads SAVISQKPSRDICQRGTSLTIQCQVDSQVTMMFWYRQQPGQSLTLIATANQGSEATYESGFVIDKFPISRPNLTFSTLTVSNMSPEDSSIYLCSVDSRVNTEAFFGQGTRLTVV.